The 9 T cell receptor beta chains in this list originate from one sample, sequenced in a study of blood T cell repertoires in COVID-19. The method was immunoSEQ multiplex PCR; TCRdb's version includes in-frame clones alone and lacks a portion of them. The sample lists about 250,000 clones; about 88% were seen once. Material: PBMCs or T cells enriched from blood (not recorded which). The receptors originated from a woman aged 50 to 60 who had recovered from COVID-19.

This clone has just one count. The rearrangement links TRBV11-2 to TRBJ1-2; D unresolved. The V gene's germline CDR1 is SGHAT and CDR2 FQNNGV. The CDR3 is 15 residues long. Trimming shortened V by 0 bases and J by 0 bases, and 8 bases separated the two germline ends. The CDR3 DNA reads TGTGCCAGCAGCTTAGATGGCGGGCCTAACTATGGCTACACCTTC. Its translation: CASSLDGGPNYGYTF.

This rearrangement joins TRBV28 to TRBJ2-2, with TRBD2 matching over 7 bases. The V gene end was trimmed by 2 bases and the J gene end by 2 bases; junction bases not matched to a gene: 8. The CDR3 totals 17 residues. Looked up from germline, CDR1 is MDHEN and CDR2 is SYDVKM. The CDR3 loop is CASSLAGVAENTGELFF. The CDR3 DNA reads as TGTGCCAGCAGTTTAGCGGGAGTGGCGGAAAACACCGGGGAGCTGTTTTTT.

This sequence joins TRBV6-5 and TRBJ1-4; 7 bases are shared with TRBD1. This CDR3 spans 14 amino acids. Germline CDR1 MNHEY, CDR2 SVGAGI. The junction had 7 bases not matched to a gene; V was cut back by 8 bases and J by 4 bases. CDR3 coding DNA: TGTGCCAGCTCGACAGGGAACCTTAATGAAAAACTGTTTTTT. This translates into CASSTGNLNEKLFF.

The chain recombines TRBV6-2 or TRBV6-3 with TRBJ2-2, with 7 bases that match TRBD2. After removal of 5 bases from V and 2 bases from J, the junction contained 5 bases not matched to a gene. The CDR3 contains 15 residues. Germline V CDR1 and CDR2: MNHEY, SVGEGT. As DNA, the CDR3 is TGTGCCAGCAGTCGACTAGCCGTAAACACCGGGGAGCTGTTTTTT. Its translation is CASSRLAVNTGELFF.

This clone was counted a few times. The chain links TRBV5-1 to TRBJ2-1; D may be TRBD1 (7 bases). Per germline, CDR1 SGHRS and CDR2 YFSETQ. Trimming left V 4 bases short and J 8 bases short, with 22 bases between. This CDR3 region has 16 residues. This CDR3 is CASSPRERPGGYEQFF. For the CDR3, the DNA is TGCGCCAGCAGCCCCAGGGAACGGCCAGGGGGGTATGAGCAGTTCTTC.

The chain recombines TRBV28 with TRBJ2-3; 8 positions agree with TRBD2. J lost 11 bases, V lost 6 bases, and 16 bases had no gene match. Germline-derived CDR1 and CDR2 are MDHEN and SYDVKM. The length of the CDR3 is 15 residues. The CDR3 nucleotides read TGTGCCAGCAGCACCCCGAGGCGGGCTGCGGGGGGGCAGTATTTT. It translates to CASSTPRRAAGGQYF. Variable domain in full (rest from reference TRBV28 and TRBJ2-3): DVKVTQSSRYLVKRTGEKVFLECVQDMDHENMFWYRQDPGLGLRLIYFSYDVKMKEKGDIPEGYSVSREKKERFSLILESASTNQTSMYLCASSTPRRAAGGQYFGPGTRLTVL.

For the CDR3, the DNA is TGTGCCAGCAGCTGGAATAGCGCCTTACCCACAGATACGCAGTATTTT. As protein: CASSWNSALPTDTQYF. The genes are TRBV7-2 and TRBJ2-3; the D gene is possibly TRBD2 (5 bases). CDR1 and CDR2 (germline): SGHTA, FQGNSA. The CDR3 runs to 16 residues. V was shortened by 4 bases and J by 2 bases, with 16 bases between the two germline ends. Complete variable domain (other parts from reference TRBV7-2 and TRBJ2-3): GAGVSQSPSNKVTEKGKDVELRCDPISGHTALYWYRQSLGQGLEFLIYFQGNSAPDKSGLPSDRFSAERTGGSVSTLTIQRTQQEDSAVYLCASSWNSALPTDTQYFGPGTRLTVL.

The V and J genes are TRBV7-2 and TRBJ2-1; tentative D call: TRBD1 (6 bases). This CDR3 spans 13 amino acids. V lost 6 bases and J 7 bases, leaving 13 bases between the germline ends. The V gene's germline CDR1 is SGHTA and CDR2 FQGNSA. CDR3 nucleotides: TGTGCCAGCAGGCGGACAGCCGTTAATGAGCAGTTCTTC. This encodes CASRRTAVNEQFF.

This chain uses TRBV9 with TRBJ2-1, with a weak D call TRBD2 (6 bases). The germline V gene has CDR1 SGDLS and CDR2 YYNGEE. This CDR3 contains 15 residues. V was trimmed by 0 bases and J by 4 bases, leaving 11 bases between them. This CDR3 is CASSVVSGPYNEQFF. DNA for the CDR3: TGTGCCAGCAGCGTAGTCAGCGGGCCGTACAATGAGCAGTTCTTC.